One sample yielded the 16 T cell receptor beta chains listed below, sequenced in a study of blood T cell repertoires in COVID-19. Method: immunoSEQ multiplex PCR; TCRdb's copy keeps in-frame clones and lacks some. The sample shows around 450,000 clones, roughly 91% of them seen only once. The sequenced material came from peripheral blood. The receptors were gathered from a woman between 25 and 40 years old with acute or convalescent COVID-19.

The rearrangement uses TRBV15 and TRBJ1-3; D possibly corresponds to TRBD1 (5 bases). CDR1 and CDR2 from the germline V gene are LNHNV and YYDKDF (reference sequence). Between the trimmed V and J ends, which lost 4 bases and 0 bases, there was a span of 13 bases. This CDR3 is 16 amino acids long. DNA of the CDR3: TGTGCCACCAGCACCCGGACACCAAGCTCTGGAAACACCATATATTTT. Residues: CATSTRTPSSGNTIYF.

V is TRBV4-1 and J is TRBJ1-6; maybe TRBD1 (5 bases). The CDR3 loop spans 17 amino acids. Germline CDR1 and CDR2: MGHRA and YSYEKL. V was trimmed by 6 bases and J by 0 bases, leaving 15 bases between them. The CDR3 coding sequence is TGCGCCAGCAGTTTGGGGCAGCTAAGCTCCTATAATTCACCCCTCCACTTT. It is translated as CASSLGQLSSYNSPLHF.

On this clone: Other DNA sequences from this sample encode an identical CDR3 as well. The CDR3 is CASSPGGSSYNEQFF. The DNA for the CDR3 is TGCGCCAGTTCTCCCGGGGGGAGCTCCTACAATGAGCAGTTCTTC. The chain recombines TRBV5-1 with TRBJ2-1, with 7 bases matching TRBD2. V lost 8 bases, J lost 0 bases, and 8 bases stayed unmatched. Germline assignment: CDR1 SGHRS and CDR2 YFSETQ. The CDR3 has 15 residues.

This clone was observed a single time. The chain has TRBV12-2 and TRBJ2-1; no DNA check was done on the table's D call, TRBD2. TRBV12-2 represents a pseudogene. This CDR3 has 17 residues. CDR3 sequence (DNA): TGTGCAAGTCGCATACGTGGCGGGGCCGTTTTTTCGAATGAGCAGTTCTTC. Protein product: CASRIRGGAVFSNEQFF.

Concerning this clone itself: Other nucleotide sequences from this sample produce the same CDR3. V gene TRBV3-1 (or the pseudogene TRBV3-2) combines with J gene TRBJ2-7; 8 nucleotides align to TRBD1. Germline V gene lookup returns CDR1 LGHDT and CDR2 YNNKEL (reference sequence). With V trimmed by 4 bases and J by 2 bases, 4 bases remained unmatched. The CDR3 loop spans 14 amino acids. The CDR3 DNA follows: TGTGCCAGCAGCCCCGGACAGGGTACCTACGAGCAGTACTTC. Encoded protein: CASSPGQGTYEQYF.

The V and J genes are TRBV5-6 and TRBJ2-5, with D perhaps matching TRBD2 (6 bases). Germline assignment: CDR1 SGHDT and CDR2 YYEEEE. The CDR3 sequence is 14 residues long. Trimming shortened V by 2 bases and J by 1 base, and 9 bases separated the two germline ends. The DNA of the CDR3 is TGTGCCAGCAGCTTTCGGGGGATCCAAGAGACCCAGTACTTC. Its translation: CASSFRGIQETQYF. Drawing the rest from reference TRBV5-6 and TRBJ2-5, the complete variable domain is DAGVTQSPTHLIKTRGQQVTLRCSPKSGHDTVSWYQQALGQGPQFIFQYYEEEERQRGNFPDRFSGHQFPNYSSELNVNALLLGDSALYLCASSFRGIQETQYFGPGTRLLVL.

J is TRBJ1-1 and V is TRBV28; D unclear. Germline CDR1 is MDHEN and CDR2 is SYDVKM. Trimming took off 3 bases at V and 2 bases at J, with 16 bases between the two ends. The CDR3 contains 16 residues. In nucleotides, the CDR3 is TGTGCCAGCAGTTTTCTCTTCGGGAACCCTAACACTGAAGCTTTCTTT. It is translated as CASSFLFGNPNTEAFF.

The chain couples TRBV3-1 (or the pseudogene TRBV3-2) to TRBJ2-5; no definite D call. The ends were cut back, 1 base at V and 4 bases at J, with 7 bases in the middle. The germline V gene encodes CDR1 LGHDT and CDR2 YNNKEL (reference sequence). The CDR3 sequence is 13 residues long. Here the CDR3 DNA reads TGTGCCAGCAGCCAAGGTCTAGGAGAGACCCAGTACTTC. The encoded protein is CASSQGLGETQYF.

The chain uses TRBV29-1 and TRBJ2-3; a weak D match, TRBD2 (6 bases). Germline CDR1 SQVTM, CDR2 ANQGSEA. V lost 5 bases to trimming and J lost 1 base, with 10 bases between them. The CDR3 extends over 13 amino acids. The CDR3 spells CSVIGGRTDTQYF. DNA of the CDR3: TGCAGCGTTATCGGGGGACGCACAGATACGCAGTATTTT.

This clone was observed once. The V gene is TRBV19, the J gene TRBJ1-2; D might be TRBD1 (6 bases). The CDR3 totals 15 residues. CDR1 and CDR2 (germline): LNHDA, SQIVND (reference sequence). V was clipped by 6 bases and J by 8 bases, with 22 bases between them. This CDR3 is CASRSSRGAAIGYTF. CDR3 bases: TGTGCCAGTAGAAGCTCTCGGGGGGCTGCTATAGGCTACACCTTC.

The chain recombines TRBV5-6 with TRBJ1-1; 7 nucleotides match TRBD1. The CDR3 loop spans 13 amino acids. The germline CDR1 and CDR2 sequences are SGHDT and YYEEEE. V lost 2 bases, J lost 6 bases, and 4 bases stayed unmatched. The CDR3 DNA reads TGTGCCAGCAGCTTTGGCACAGGGGCTGAAGCTTTCTTT. Amino acids: CASSFGTGAEAFF.

The rearrangement joins TRBV4-1 to TRBJ2-6; 7 positions match TRBD1. This CDR3 is built from 16 residues. Looked up from germline, CDR1 is MGHRA and CDR2 is YSYEKL. Losses at the gene ends were 3 bases for V and 0 bases for J; bases not matched to a gene: 2. The CDR3 DNA follows: TGCGCCAGCAGCCAGGCAGGGGGCTCTGGGGCCAACGTCCTGACTTTC. This gives the protein CASSQAGGSGANVLTF.

This rearrangement joins TRBV27 to TRBJ2-2; 9 nucleotides agree with TRBD2. The germline CDR1 and CDR2 sequences are MNHEY and SMNVEV (reference sequence). Trimming at V came to 2 bases and at J to 5 bases, leaving 6 bases not matched to a gene. The CDR3 has 16 amino acids. The CDR3 DNA reads TGTGCCAGCAGTTTACTTAGCGGGGGACCGACCGGGGAGCTGTTTTTT. Its translation: CASSLLSGGPTGELFF.

The rearrangement uses TRBV5-1 and TRBJ1-6; 11 bases align to TRBD1. This CDR3 has 17 amino acids. Germline V gene sequence: CDR1 SGHRS, CDR2 YFSETQ. J was trimmed by 9 bases and V by 4 bases; bases with no gene match: 12. CDR3 sequence: CASSPDSWTGGGSPLHF. As DNA, the CDR3 is TGCGCCAGCAGCCCGGATAGCTGGACAGGGGGCGGTTCACCCCTCCACTTT.

The rearrangement uses TRBV30 and TRBJ2-7, with 8 bases identical to TRBD2. Germline V CDR1 and CDR2: GTSNPN, SVGIG (reference sequence). The CDR3 length is 14 residues. Unmatched junction bases numbered 14, after V lost 7 bases and J lost 6 bases. The CDR3, as DNA: TGTGCCTTGAAGGCGGGGGGCGCGGTTAGCGAGCAGTACTTC. Amino acid sequence: CALKAGGAVSEQYF.

The chain has TRBV5-6 and TRBJ1-6; 10 nucleotides line up with TRBD1. After removal of 4 bases from V and 6 bases from J, the junction contained 4 bases not matched to a gene. CDR1 SGHDT and CDR2 YYEEEE come from the germline V gene. The CDR3 sequence is 15 residues long. CDR3: CASSAGTGVNSPLHF. DNA for the CDR3: TGTGCCAGCAGCGCCGGGACAGGGGTTAATTCACCCCTCCACTTT.